The TCR beta chain under discussion was sequenced for a study of T cells in localized non-small cell lung cancer (dated by TCRdb to 2018 to 2021). The study in broad terms: T cell repertoires of 200 to 250 early-stage NSCLC patients were analyzed, with tumors being compared against uninvolved tumor-adjacent lungs. All 250 or so NSCLC patients in the cohort were treatment-naive and had localized lung tumors that were resected. Of the NSCLC patients, 129 were male and 85 to 110 were female, and the mean age was around 66 years. Study-level results and caveats: Uninvolved tumor-adjacent lung showed the highest T cell clonality, higher than tumor, which suggests more focused antigenic responses in the uninvolved tumor-adjacent lung. Because multi-region tumor sequencing was not done, intratumor heterogeneity could not be ruled out. Because the study design was exploratory, TCR variables were selected using unadjusted p-values without false-discovery rate correction. Higher T cell density in blood was associated with longer overall survival, whereas higher clonality in adjacent lung was associated with shorter survival. A median of 57 of the top 100 tumor clones were detected in paired uninvolved adjacent lung, and 28 of these tumor clones were also found among the top 100 clones of the paired uninvolved adjacent lung.

At diagnosis, tumor, uninvolved tumor-adjacent lung and peripheral blood were collected and then preserved as a mix of FFPE and fresh-frozen material. For TCR repertoire profiling, the blood samples were analyzed as peripheral blood mononuclear cells. TCR beta CDR3 regions were sequenced from DNA using the immunoSEQ Assay. The original pipeline was this. To compute T cell density, TCR beta template counts were normalized to usable DNA, which was estimated by amplifying housekeeping genes. Using the preseqR package, richness was estimated by extrapolating to 120,000 templates for tissue samples and 400,000 templates for PBMC samples. Clonality was taken to be one minus Pielou's evenness. Tissue-enriched TCRs were identified by differential abundance testing using productive amino-acid clonotypes, minimum total count 5 and alpha 0.1. Repertoire overlap between compartments was quantified with the Jaccard Index and Morisita Overlap Index. GLIPH clustered TCR beta CDR3s with public tetramer-defined viral CDR3s; viral motifs required at least three viral sequences plus V-gene enrichment. Entries here come from immuneACCESS through TCRdb and include only in-frame sequences with V and J called. Some clones fail to appear in such tables; in the studies checked, an unresolved V gene covers under half of the shortfall, and the cause of the remainder is unknown. The DNA gave D and trimming, while V, J and clone size come from that table. Present in this sample are 35,000 to 40,000 clones, about 86% of which were seen just once. The ten largest clonotypes hold approximately 6.4% of the sample.

Of note for this clone: The antigen it binds to is not known. Base qualities are not recorded, but no much larger clone differs from it by a single base.

The germline V gene yields MDHEN for CDR1 and SYDVKM for CDR2. Relative to germline, V is 6 bases shorter and J is 4 bases shorter, with 4 bases between their ends. Taken from cysteine to phenylalanine, the CDR3 has 11 residues. Solely the CDR3 DNA is kept, with 33 bases framed from the first base. This clonotype originated in a man between 35 and 75 years old with stage I lung adenocarcinoma. The chain links TRBV28 with TRBJ1-5; a confident D gene designation cannot be given. Sample: peripheral blood, taken before any cancer treatment. Here is the DNA: TGTGCCAGCAGAGGGAATCAGCCCCAGCATTTT. This yields the protein CASRGNQPQHF.